Below are 23 T cell receptor delta chains sequenced from a single sample in a study of gamma-delta chains in newborns, infants, children. TCRdb re-identified clones in the reads via CATT. The top ten clones hold roughly 30% of a sample with hundreds of delta-chain clones, around 1.5% of them seen once. The specimen sequenced was blood. The receptors here all came from a child in good health.

Turning to this clone: For this DNA, TCRdb reports the protein of a much larger clone, which diverges at residue 8, most likely from a read error; the protein presented here is translated directly from the DNA. The chain carries TRDV2 and TRDJ1; D remains unclear. Per germline, CDR1 GEAIGNYY and CDR2 EKD. Trimming pared 0 bases from V and 0 bases from J, leaving 16 bases between. There are 17 residues in the CDR3. The CDR3: CACDTVHYNMYTDKLIF. The CDR3 region has the DNA TGTGCCTGTGACACCGTACATTACAATATGTACACCGATAAACTCATCTTT.

Worth noting for this clone: A far larger clone differs by one base, so this is likely a read error. V usage is TRDV2 and J usage is TRDJ1, with D possibly matching TRDD3 (6 bases). V lost 0 bases and J lost 3, with 25 bases in between. CDR1 and CDR2 (germline): GEAIGNYY, EKD. This CDR3 contains 19 residues. CDR3: CACDTLNGGPPGYADKLIF. The CDR3 DNA sequence: TGTGCCTGTGACACCTTGAATGGGGGGCCTCCCGGCTACGCCGATAAACTCATCTTT.

The rearrangement joins TRDV2 to TRDJ1; 8 nucleotides match TRDD3. The CDR3 totals 17 residues. J lost 12 bases, V lost 2 bases, and 22 bases had no gene match. Germline CDR1 GEAIGNYY, CDR2 EKD. The CDR3 bases are TGTGCCTGTGACAGGGTCTCTCCTACGAGGGATACGCGGAGAGTCATCTTT. Residues: CACDRVSPTRDTRRVIF.

This clone has only a few counts. The protein that TCRdb holds for this DNA derives from a much larger clone and differs from the translated DNA at residue 8, which likely indicates a read error; the protein shown here is translated from the DNA. The V and J genes are TRDV2 and TRDJ1; TRDD3 agrees at 8 bases. The CDR3 extends over 15 amino acids. V was clipped by 3 bases and J by 0 bases; unmatched bases: 5. The germline V gene encodes CDR1 GEAIGNYY and CDR2 EKD. This CDR3 is CACDLLGGHTDKLIF. CDR3 DNA sequence: TGTGCCTGTGACCTACTGGGGGGCCACACCGATAAACTCATCTTT.

The sample holds a few counts of this clone. TCRdb pairs this DNA with a much larger clone's protein that differs at residue 4, likely a read error; the protein shown was translated from the DNA. The V and J genes are TRDV2 and TRDJ3, with 7 bases lining up with TRDD3. The CDR3 contains 18 residues. Germline loops: CDR1 GEAIGNYY, CDR2 EKD. The CDR3 spells CACGTVGESSWDTRQMFF. The CDR3 DNA is TGTGCCTGTGGCACCGTGGGGGAAAGCTCCTGGGACACCCGACAGATGTTTTTC.

The V gene is TRAV29/DV5, the J gene TRDJ1; TRDD2 might be the D (5 bases). Trimming took 1 base from V and 10 from J, leaving 17 bases between them. Germline loops: CDR1 NSMFDY, CDR2 ISSIKDK. The CDR3 has 13 residues. The CDR3: CAASSPLLGRLIF. CDR3 nucleotide sequence: TGTGCAGCAAGCTCTCCCCTACTTGGTAGACTCATCTTT.

As concerns this clone: A far larger clone lies a single base away; this is likely a read error. Other nucleotide sequences in the sample specify the same CDR3. V usage is TRDV1 and J usage is TRDJ1; TRDD3 aligns across 10 bases. The CDR3 spans 16 residues. Germline V gene lookup returns CDR1 TSWWSYY and CDR2 QGS. CDR3 nucleotides: TGTGCTCTTGGGGACTCCCGAGGGGGGGATACGGATAAACTCATATTT. This encodes CALGDSRGGDTDKLIF.

This clone was seen more than once but under ten times. TCRdb lists the protein of a much larger clone for this DNA, which differs at residue 9, so this is likely a read error; the protein given here is translated from the DNA itself. This sequence joins TRDV2 and TRDJ1; D is uncertain. The CDR3 is 17 residues long. Deletions cut 0 bases from V and 4 bases from J, with 20 bases between. The germline gives CDR1 GEAIGNYY, CDR2 EKD. The CDR3 nucleotides read TGTGCCTGTGACACCGAGGGGCTGAGGGGCAGCGACGATAAACTCATCTTT. Translating it yields CACDTEGLRGSDDKLIF.

This clone was counted only a few times. A far larger clone differs by one base, so this is likely a read error. At the DNA level, this CDR3 is encoded by other sequences in the same sample as well. The chain employs TRDV2 and TRDJ1; D unclear. Germline V CDR1 and CDR2: GEAIGNYY, EKD. CDR3 length: 14 amino acids. The CDR3, as DNA: TGTGCCTGTGTCCCGATCCAGTACACCGATAAGCTCATCTTT. Protein sequence: CACVPIQYTDKLIF.

This clone was found a few times. CDR3 nucleotide sequence: TGTGCCTGTGACGACTTACGACTGGGGGATAATGAGCTCTCCTGGGACACCCGACAGATGTTTTTC. Translating it yields CACDDLRLGDNELSWDTRQMFF. This sequence joins TRDV2 and TRDJ3; 11 nucleotides align to TRDD3. CDR3 length: 22 residues. J was trimmed by 0 bases and V by 3 bases; bases with no gene match: 15. Germline assignment: CDR1 GEAIGNYY and CDR2 EKD.

The rearrangement links TRDV2 to TRDJ1, with 11 bases that match TRDD3. V was clipped by 4 bases and J by 4 bases; unmatched bases: 4. Germline CDR1 reads GEAIGNYY; CDR2 reads EKD. The CDR3 is 14 amino acids. This CDR3 reads CACDVLGDSDKLIF. In nucleotides, the CDR3 is TGTGCCTGTGATGTACTGGGGGATAGCGATAAACTCATCTTT.

This clone was counted only a few times. The TCRdb record carries a much larger clone's protein, which differs from this DNA's translation at residue 11; a read error is the likely cause, and the protein listed here is the DNA translation. The chain uses TRDV2 and TRDJ1, with 12 bases lining up with TRDD3. The trim removed 0 bases at V and 9 bases at J, leaving 16 bases unmatched. The CDR3 has 18 amino acids. Per germline, CDR1 GEAIGNYY and CDR2 EKD. DNA for the CDR3: TGTGCCTGTGACACCGTATCTGGGGGATACGGTAGGACCCTCCAACTCATCTTT. Translated: CACDTVSGGYGRTLQLIF.

This clone occurred a few times. This chain links TRDV2 with TRDJ1; TRDD3 might be the D (6 bases). Trimming removed 3 bases at V and 0 bases at J, with 10 bases between. Germline values: CDR1 GEAIGNYY, CDR2 EKD. CDR3 length: 14 residues. CDR3 region: CACDPMGDTDKLIF. CDR3 sequence (DNA): TGTGCCTGTGACCCAATGGGGGACACCGATAAACTCATCTTT.

As concerns this clone: TCRdb's protein, taken from a much larger clone, differs from this DNA's translation at residue 8, likely owing to a read error; the protein displayed comes from the DNA. This sequence joins TRDV2 and TRDJ3, with D possibly TRDD3 on 6 matching bases. Trimming left V 1 base short and J 0 bases short, with 12 bases between. CDR3 length: 18 amino acids. The germline gives CDR1 GEAIGNYY, CDR2 EKD. The CDR3 DNA sequence: TGTGCCTGTGACACAGCTTGGGATAGCTCCTGGGACACCCGACAGATGTTTTTC. It yields the protein CACDTAWDSSWDTRQMFF.

On this clone itself: TCRdb attributes to this sequence the protein of a much larger clone, which differs from the DNA translation at residue 13; a read error is likely, and the protein displayed is translated from the DNA. The chain has TRDV1 and TRDJ1, with 10 bases identical to TRDD3. Germline CDR1 and CDR2: TSWWSYY and QGS. The CDR3 runs 16 residues. CDR3 nucleotide sequence: TGTGCTCTTGGGGACTCCCGAGGGGGGGATACGGATAGACTCATCTTT. It encodes CALGDSRGGDTDRLIF.

Remarks on this clone: This may be a read error, as it is one base from a much larger clone. The V and J genes are TRDV1 and TRDJ1; perhaps TRDD3 as D (5 bases). Germline assignment: CDR1 TSWWSYY and CDR2 QGS. Trimming took 4 bases from V and 3 from J, leaving 39 bases between them. The CDR3 consists of 23 residues. The CDR3: CALGALLPGVGDLRLRYADKLIF. The CDR3 DNA is TGTGCTCTTGGGGCCCTTTTGCCCGGGGTTGGGGACCTAAGGCTCCGGTACGCCGATAAACTCATCTTT.

This clone has just a few counts. The rearrangement uses TRDV2 and TRDJ3, with a weak D call TRDD3 (5 bases). Germline CDR1 is GEAIGNYY and CDR2 is EKD. The ends were cut back, 0 bases at V and 0 bases at J, with 11 bases in the middle. The CDR3 runs 18 residues. The CDR3 spells CACDTAYGSSWDTRQMFF. In nucleotides, the CDR3 is TGTGCCTGTGACACCGCATACGGAAGCTCCTGGGACACCCGACAGATGTTTTTC.

The chain has TRDV2 and TRDJ1, with TRDD3 matching over 7 bases. Germline V gene lookup returns CDR1 GEAIGNYY and CDR2 EKD. Unmatched junction bases numbered 15, after V lost 0 bases and J lost 0 bases. This CDR3 is 19 amino acids long. The CDR3 DNA reads as TGTGCCTGTGACACCGTACCTCATGGGGGACCGGCCAACACCGATAAACTCATCTTT. Translation gives CACDTVPHGGPANTDKLIF.

Details on this clone: With a far larger clone one base away, a read error is the likely cause. Other DNA sequences from this sample encode an identical CDR3 as well. The chain has TRDV2 and TRDJ1, with TRDD3 as a possible D gene (6 bases). Germline V gene data show CDR1 as GEAIGNYY and CDR2 as EKD. This CDR3 region has 19 residues. V shed 0 bases and J shed 0 bases, with 22 bases lying between them. The CDR3 sequence is CACDTLNGGPPGYTDKLIF. The CDR3 coding sequence is TGTGCCTGTGACACCTTGAATGGGGGGCCTCCTGGCTACACCGATAAACTCATCTTT.

To note about this clone: A far larger clone is just one base off, so this is likely a read error. Additional DNA sequences in this sample encode the identical CDR3. The chain links TRDV2 to TRDJ1; 8 bases match TRDD3. With 2 bases clipped from V and 0 bases from J, the junction kept 16 bases outside the gene matches. This CDR3 is 19 amino acids long. CDR1 and CDR2 (germline): GEAIGNYY, EKD. The CDR3 nucleotides are TGTGCCTGTGACATGGTCCCTAGTACTGGGGGGTACGACACCGATAAACTCATCTTT. Translation gives CACDMVPSTGGYDTDKLIF.

This clone was detected a few times. A far more abundant clone sits one base away, making this likely a read error. Other DNA sequences from this sample encode an identical CDR3 as well. This chain connects TRDV2 to TRDJ3; TRDD3 is a possible D gene (5 bases). Germline values: CDR1 GEAIGNYY, CDR2 EKD. This CDR3 contains 20 residues. Trimming shortened V by 4 bases and J by 0 bases, and 21 bases separated the two germline ends. The CDR3 loop is CACDLVLGDISSWDTRQMFF. CDR3 nucleotide sequence: TGTGCCTGTGATCTTGTACTAGGGGACATAAGCTCCTGGGACACCCGACAGATGTTTTTC.

About this clone: A far bigger clonotype differs at one base, so this is likely a read error. The rearrangement uses TRDV2 and TRDJ3, with a weak D call TRDD3 (6 bases). Germline CDR1 is GEAIGNYY and CDR2 is EKD. This CDR3 spans 25 amino acids. CDR3 bases: TGTGCCTGTGACGCCACCACGCTTGGGAGGGGGAATCTAGTTTCAAGCTCCTGGGGCACCCGACAGATGTTTTTC. It specifies CACDATTLGRGNLVSSSWGTRQMFF.

About this clone: This likely traces to a read error, being one base from a far larger clone. V and J are TRDV1 and TRDJ1; the match to TRDD3 covers 12 bases. After removal of 3 bases from V and 1 base from J, the junction contained 21 bases not matched to a gene. The CDR3 length is 22 residues. Germline-derived CDR1 and CDR2 are TSWWSYY and QGS. In nucleotides, the CDR3 is TGTGCTCTTGGGGACCTCGCCTCCTCGTACTGGGGGATACTTGCTTGCACCGATAAACTCATCTTT. It yields the protein CALGDLASSYWGILACTDKLIF.